This T cell receptor beta chain was profiled in a study of T cell responses to AZD1222 COVID-19 vaccine. Study observations and caveats: Spike as a whole was targeted by vaccine-associated CD4 TCRs, dominant at 160-218 and 743-854. Reportedly, nearly half of unique spike TCRs recognized epitopes outside B.1.351/B.1.1.7 mutations. Spike-specific TCR breadth and depth grew following two AZD1222 doses.

Germline V gives CDR1 LNHDA, CDR2 SQIVND (reference sequence). Trimming took 6 bases from V and 4 from J, leaving 13 bases between them. The CDR3 sequence is 14 residues long. As to this clone: As yet, its antigen is unknown.

TCRdb's table, derived via immunoSEQ multiplex PCR, lists solely in-frame clones and lacks some. The sample holds 150,000 to 200,000 clones, about 94% seen once. The sample was peripheral blood, taken on day 0 of AZD1222 vaccination. The chain has TRBV19 and TRBJ1-5; weak D call: TRBD1 (6 bases). The TCR originated in an adult in good health. CDR3 DNA sequence: TGTGCCAGTAGGGACTGGACAGCTAATCAGCCCCAGCATTTT. It translates to CASRDWTANQPQHF. Drawing the rest from reference TRBV19 and TRBJ1-5, the complete variable domain is DGGITQSPKYLFRKEGQNVTLSCEQNLNHDAMYWYRQDPGQGLRLIYYSQIVNDFQKGDIAEGYSVSREKKESFPLTVTSAQKNPTAFYLCASRDWTANQPQHFGDGTRLSIL.